The sequence of this T cell receptor (beta chain) was determined in a study of T cells in Graves' hyperthyroidism and ophthalmopathy. This clonotype was seen repeatedly, ten times or more. This CDR3 region has 14 residues. V gave up 2 bases and J gave up 3 bases, with 12 bases separating them. Germline lookup yields CDR1 SGHRS and CDR2 YFSETQ. The study defined stable Graves' hyperthyroidism as no ophthalmopathy progression within 18 months. RNA transcripts yielded amplified TCR beta CDR3 regions. TCR CDR3 regions were first amplified by RT-PCR with HTBI primers. Each CDR3 protein is one row after TCRdb ran MiXCR on the multiplex PCR reads. The repertoire holds a few hundred thousand distinct CDR3 sequences, with roughly 14% as singletons.

The chain couples TRBV5-1 to TRBJ2-7; D gene unclear. The TCR originated in a woman in her 30s with Graves' hyperthyroidism. Sequencing input: blood. The CDR3 is CASSLQNVGYEQYF. Written as DNA, the CDR3 is TGCGCCAGCAGCTTACAGAACGTAGGCTACGAGCAGTACTTC.